This TCR beta chain was sequenced during a study of cytomegalovirus exposure and HLA in healthy donors. Study information: A prior study identified 117 million unique TCR beta sequences from 180 million or so T cells. Notes on the study in general: In all likelihood, a cluster of highly shared sequence variants was a sequencing artifact.

As concerns this clone: What it recognizes is unknown.

PCR was performed using 60 Vbeta and 13 Jbeta primers. Sequencing was performed with immunoSEQ multiplex PCR; in TCRdb, only in-frame clones are kept and a portion is missing. Here the sample spans around 150,000 clones, over 75% being singletons. Per germline, CDR1 LGHNT and CDR2 FRNRAP. CDR3 length: 13 residues. V shed 5 bases and J 6 bases; nucleotides not matched to a gene: 4. The sequence came from a young man in good health and CMV-seropositive. The chain employs TRBV12-5 and TRBJ1-1; 9 bases line up with TRBD1. Source material: PBMCs. The CDR3 here is CASGRDRESEAFF. The CDR3 DNA reads TGTGCTAGTGGTCGGGACAGGGAGTCTGAAGCTTTCTTT.